The clone carrying this T cell receptor beta chain occurred many times. The antigen remains unidentified. The entry originates in a study of metastatic and nonmetastatic thyroid tumors. Study summary: Comparative analysis of repertoires was undertaken across blood and tumor or nodule tissue obtained from malignant and benign thyroid patients. Study-wide findings and caveats: According to reports, the diversity of TCR beta was significantly higher in malignant thyroid tumors than in benign nodules, and this held in both blood and tumor samples.

Among the patients, none had received any treatment before thyroid surgery. Germline values: CDR1 LGHNA, CDR2 YNFKEQ. The CDR3 spans 14 residues. Trimming cost V 3 bases and J 4 bases; bases outside gene matches: 5. Per the original data handling: Clinicopathological groups differed in CDR3, with these differences serving to build a distant-metastasis classifier for papillary thyroid cancer. MiXCR re-clonotyped the PCR reads for TCRdb. Clone size and V and J calls follow TCRdb, not the original study. The profile covers around 35,000 clones, with about 17% appearing a single time and around 3.1% taken by the ten largest.

The sample consisted of blood. This chain connects TRBV4-2 to TRBJ2-5; the match to TRBD2 covers 7 bases. The sequence came from a female donor with papillary thyroid cancer or a benign thyroid nodule (not recorded which). Some clones in this sample may be carry-over from other donors' samples. The CDR3 bases are TGTGCCAGCAGCCAGGGAGGGAGCGGAGAGACCCAGTACTTC. Protein product: CASSQGGSGETQYF.